Described below is a single TCR beta chain sequence and its context. The record originates from a study of T cell responses to AZD1222 COVID-19 vaccine. Study-wide context: Pooled in the analysis were second doses at about 4 or about 12 weeks.

Germline lookup yields CDR1 LNHDA and CDR2 SQIVND (reference sequence). V shed 9 bases and J 1 base; nucleotides not matched to a gene: 12. The length of the CDR3 is 16 residues. Sequencing was performed with immunoSEQ multiplex PCR; in TCRdb, only in-frame clones are kept and a portion is missing. The sample lists some 90,000 clones; over 75% were seen once. This TCR was recovered from an adult in good health. The material was peripheral blood, obtained on day 0 of AZD1222 vaccination. The chain is built from TRBV19 and TRBJ2-3; 8 bases agree with TRBD2. As DNA, the CDR3 is TGTGCCAGCGCCCTCGGGGGGGGCCCCGGCACAGATACGCAGTATTTT. It translates to CASALGGGPGTDTQYF.